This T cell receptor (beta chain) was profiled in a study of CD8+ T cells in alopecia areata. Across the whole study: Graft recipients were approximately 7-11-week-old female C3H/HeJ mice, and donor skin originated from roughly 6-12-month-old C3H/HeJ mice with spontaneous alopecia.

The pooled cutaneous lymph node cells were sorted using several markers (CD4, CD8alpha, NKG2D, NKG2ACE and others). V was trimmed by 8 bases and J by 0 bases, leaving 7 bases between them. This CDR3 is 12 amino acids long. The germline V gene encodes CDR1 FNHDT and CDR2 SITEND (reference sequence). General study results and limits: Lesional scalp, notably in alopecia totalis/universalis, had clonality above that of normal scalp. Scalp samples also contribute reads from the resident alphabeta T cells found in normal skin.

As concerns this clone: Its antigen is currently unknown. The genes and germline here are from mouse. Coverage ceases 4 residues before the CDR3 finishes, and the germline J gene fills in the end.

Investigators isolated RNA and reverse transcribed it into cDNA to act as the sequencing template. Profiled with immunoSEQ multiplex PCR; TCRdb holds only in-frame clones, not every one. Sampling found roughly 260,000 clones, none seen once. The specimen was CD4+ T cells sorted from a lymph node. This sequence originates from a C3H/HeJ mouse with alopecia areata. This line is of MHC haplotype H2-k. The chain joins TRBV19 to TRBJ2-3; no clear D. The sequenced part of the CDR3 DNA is TGTGCCAGTCATACTAGTGCAGAA. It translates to CASHTSAE. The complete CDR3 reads CASHTSAETLYF.